The rows below give T cell receptor beta chains drawn from one sample of a study of cytotoxic CD8 clonotypes in ibrutinib-treated CLL. Assay: immunoSEQ multiplex PCR; the TCRdb copy retains only in-frame clones and omits some. Here the sample spans about 39,000 clones, about two thirds being singletons. Sequenced material: PBMCs, taken at disease progression, from a patient treated with ibrutinib. These receptors were collected from a human donor with chronic lymphocytic leukemia. Each CDR3 is given with its conserved first and last residue.

J gene	V gene	CDR3 protein
TRBJ2-5	TRBV7-3	CASSLSGTSGGTQYF
TRBJ2-1	TRBV7-3	CASSPTSSTYNEQFF
TRBJ2-2	TRBV4-2	CASSQELITGELFF
TRBJ1-1	TRBV30	CAWSVTSTEAFF
TRBJ1-6	TRBV30	CAWRPFTGGNSPLHF
TRBJ1-3	TRBV19	CASSTGQGPGNTIYF
TRBJ2-3	TRBV7-3	CASSLGLAGYSTDTQYF
TRBJ1-5	TRBV18	CASSQQGTGISNQPQHF
TRBJ1-6	TRBV15	CATSVGTANSPLHF
TRBJ2-1	TRBV7-9	CASRKREETYNEQFF
TRBJ1-5	TRBV6-1	CASSVDRGNQPQHF
TRBJ2-7	TRBV11-2	CASSLIAGEVIEQYF
TRBJ2-3	TRBV5-1	CASSSNAGYTDTQYF
TRBJ1-1	TRBV9	CASSPIAGLNTEAFF
TRBJ2-7	TRBV13	CASSLSRDGAYEQYF
TRBJ2-3	TRBV7-2	CASSLVSGSTDTQYF
TRBJ2-5	TRBV4-1	CASSQDRQGAGETQYF
TRBJ2-1	TRBV7-7	CASSLLHPNEQFF
TRBJ2-5	TRBV18	CASSQQETQYF
TRBJ2-7	TRBV4-2	CASSQDIARPGASYEQYF
TRBJ1-1	TRBV4-1	CASSRPGTKNTEAFF
TRBJ2-3	TRBV29-1	CSVGLAGTDTQYF
TRBJ2-3	TRBV7-2	CASSFLASTDTQYF
TRBJ2-1	TRBV27	CASSSYLSGSRFF
TRBJ1-5	TRBV15	CATSSGFSNQPQHF
TRBJ2-3	TRBV11-3	CASIGGRLTDTQYF
TRBJ1-1	TRBV5-4	CASSQDRGTEAFF